The next 6 T cell receptor beta chains were all read from a single sample in a study of stem cell transplantation in POMP-related autoinflammatory disease. Clones were read by immunoSEQ multiplex PCR, and TCRdb kept only the in-frame ones, dropping some. The sample includes about 8,600 clones, 80% to 90% seen only once; the top ten take around an eighth. The sample in question was CD8+ T cells from PBMCs, obtained after stem cell transplantation. The receptors shown here come from a human patient with POMP-related autoinflammation and immune dysregulation (PRAID). The T cells may come from the graft donor.

The CDR3 DNA reads as TGTGCCAGCAGCCGGGACAGCGGAGCAACTAATGAAAAACTGTTTTTT. It translates to CASSRDSGATNEKLFF. The V gene is TRBV5-6, the J gene TRBJ1-4; 7 bases line up with TRBD1. The length of the CDR3 is 16 residues. V dropped 4 bases and J dropped 0; count of bases not matched to a gene: 6. Germline assignment: CDR1 SGHDT and CDR2 YYEEEE. Full variable domain (missing parts from reference TRBV5-6 and TRBJ1-4): DAGVTQSPTHLIKTRGQQVTLRCSPKSGHDTVSWYQQALGQGPQFIFQYYEEEERQRGNFPDRFSGHQFPNYSSELNVNALLLGDSALYLCASSRDSGATNEKLFFGSGTQLSVL.

The chain couples TRBV9 to TRBJ2-1; 8 bases match TRBD2. J was trimmed by 3 bases and V by 3 bases; bases with no gene match: 5. The CDR3 has 15 residues. Germline CDR1 and CDR2: SGDLS and YYNGEE. CDR3 loop: CASSAAGVHYNEQFF. The CDR3 bases are TGTGCCAGCAGCGCAGCGGGAGTCCACTACAATGAGCAGTTCTTC. The full variable domain, completed using reference TRBV9 and TRBJ2-1, is DSGVTQTPKHLITATGQRVTLRCSPRSGDLSVYWYQQSLDQGLQFLIQYYNGEERAKGNILERFSAQQFPDLHSELNLSSLELGDSALYFCASSAAGVHYNEQFFGPGTRLTVL.

The gene calls are TRBV6-2 or TRBV6-3 and TRBJ2-7; either TRBD1 or TRBD2 may supply D (5 bases each). With 3 bases removed from V and 2 bases from J, the gap between germline ends came to 14 bases. The CDR3 is 15 residues long. The germline CDR1 and CDR2 sequences are MNHEY and SVGEGT. This CDR3 is CASSYGGSYTYEQYF. CDR3 nucleotide sequence: TGTGCCAGCAGTTATGGGGGAAGCTACACCTACGAGCAGTACTTC.

This rearrangement joins TRBV28 to TRBJ2-5; tentative D call: TRBD1 (6 bases). Per the germline V gene, CDR1 is MDHEN and CDR2 is SYDVKM. This CDR3 has 16 amino acids. V lost 0 bases to trimming and J lost 3 bases, with 14 bases between them. The CDR3 protein is CASSLWSGEGKETQYF. The CDR3 DNA reads TGTGCCAGCAGTTTATGGTCAGGGGAAGGAAAAGAGACCCAGTACTTC.

This clone was observed a single time. The CDR3 reads CASSLSPSGLVQYF. CDR3 bases: TGTGCCAGCAGTTTATCCCCCTCCGGCCTCGTACAGTACTTC. V usage is TRBV27 and J usage is TRBJ2-7; unclear D gene. V lost 0 bases to trimming and J lost 10 bases, with 16 bases between them. This CDR3 has 14 residues. CDR1 is MNHEY and CDR2 is SMNVEV in the germline V gene (reference sequence).

The V and J genes are TRBV6-5 and TRBJ2-5; 11 nucleotides agree with TRBD1. Trimming took 2 bases from V and 5 from J; bases not matched to a gene: 4. There are 15 residues in the CDR3. CDR1 and CDR2 from the germline V gene are MNHEY and SVGAGI. The DNA of the CDR3 is TGTGCCAGCAGTTACGGGACAGGGGGAGCCGAGACCCAGTACTTC. It specifies CASSYGTGGAETQYF.